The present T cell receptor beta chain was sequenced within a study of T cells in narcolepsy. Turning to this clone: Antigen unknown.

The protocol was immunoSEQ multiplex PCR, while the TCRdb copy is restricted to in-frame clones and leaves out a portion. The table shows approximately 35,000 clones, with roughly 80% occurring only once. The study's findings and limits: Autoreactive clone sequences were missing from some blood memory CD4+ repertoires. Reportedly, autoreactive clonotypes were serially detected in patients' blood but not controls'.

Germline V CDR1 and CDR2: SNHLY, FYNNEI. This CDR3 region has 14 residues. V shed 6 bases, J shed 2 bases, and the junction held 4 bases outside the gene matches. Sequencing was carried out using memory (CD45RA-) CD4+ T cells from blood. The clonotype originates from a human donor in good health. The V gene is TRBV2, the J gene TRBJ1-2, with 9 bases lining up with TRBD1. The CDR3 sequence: CASSRGQGNYGYTF. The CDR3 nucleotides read TGTGCCAGCAGCAGGGGACAGGGAAACTATGGCTACACCTTC.